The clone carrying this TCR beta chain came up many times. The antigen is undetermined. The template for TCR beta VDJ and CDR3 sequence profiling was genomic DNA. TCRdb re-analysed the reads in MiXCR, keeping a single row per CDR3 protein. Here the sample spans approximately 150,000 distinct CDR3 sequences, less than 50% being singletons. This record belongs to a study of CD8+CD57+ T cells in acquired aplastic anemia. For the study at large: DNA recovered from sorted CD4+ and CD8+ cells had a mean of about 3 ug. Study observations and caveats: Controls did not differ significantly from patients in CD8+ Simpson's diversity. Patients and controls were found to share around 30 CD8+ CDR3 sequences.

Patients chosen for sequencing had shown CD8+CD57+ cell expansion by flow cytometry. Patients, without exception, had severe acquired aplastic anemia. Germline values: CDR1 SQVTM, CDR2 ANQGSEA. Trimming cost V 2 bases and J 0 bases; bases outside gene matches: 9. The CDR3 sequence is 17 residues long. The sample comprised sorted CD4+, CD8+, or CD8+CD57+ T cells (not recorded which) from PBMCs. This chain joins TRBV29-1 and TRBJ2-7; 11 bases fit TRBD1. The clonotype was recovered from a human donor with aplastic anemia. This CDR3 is CSVEILDRGLPSYEQYF. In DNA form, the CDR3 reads TGCAGCGTTGAAATATTGGACAGGGGGCTCCCCTCCTACGAGCAGTACTTC.